A single sample is the source of the 5 T cell receptor beta chains below, sequenced in a study of regulatory T cells in long-lasting Graves disease. Regarding time point: persistent/refractory GD, antithyroid drugs over 5 years with positive TRAb. After RNA was extracted from PBMCs, the TCR library was made from it. In building TCR beta libraries, iRepertoire HTBI primers were used together with Arm-PCR of CDR3 regions. TCRdb passed the multiplex PCR reads through MiXCR, listing each CDR3 protein once. The sample carries hundreds of thousands of distinct CDR3 sequences, around a fifth recorded once. The material was peripheral blood mononuclear cells (PBMCs), obtained when the disease was refractory, from a patient treated with antithyroid drugs. These receptors were obtained from a female donor with Graves disease.

The count of this clonotype is one. The chain combines TRBV7-2 with TRBJ2-1; TRBD2 matches 10 bases. Germline values: CDR1 SGHTA, CDR2 FQGNSA. Trimming removed 0 bases from V and 7 bases from J; junction bases left unmatched: 6. The CDR3 length is 16 residues. CDR3 nucleotides: TGTGCCAGCAGCTTAGCAAGGCTAGCGGGAGTGAATGAGCAGTTCTTC. As protein: CASSLARLAGVNEQFF.

The table lists this clonotype with many counts. This chain uses TRBV3-1 with TRBJ2-7; D ambiguous. V dropped 4 bases and J dropped 6 bases, with 13 bases sitting between them. The CDR3 length is 13 residues. The germline V gene has CDR1 LGHDT and CDR2 YNNKEL (reference sequence). The CDR3 nucleotides are TGTGCCAGCAGCCTTGGGAATCGGGCCGAGCAGTACTTC. Translation: CASSLGNRAEQYF.

In its sample, this clonotype was seen a few times. The chain joins TRBV3-1 to TRBJ2-3, with D unresolved. With 2 bases removed from V and 5 bases from J, the gap between germline ends came to 2 bases. The CDR3 consists of 11 residues. CDR1 is LGHDT, CDR2 YNNKEL, per germline (reference sequence). The CDR3 nucleotides read TGTGCCAGCAGCCAAAAAGATACGCAGTATTTT. Its protein product is CASSQKDTQYF.

Regarding this clonotype: The junction and the germline gene differ at one end; a read error may be behind it. The V and J genes are TRBV18 and TRBJ1-2; D gene unclear. The CDR3 is 15 residues long. CDR1 and CDR2 from the germline V gene are KGHSH and LQKENI. CDR3 DNA: TGTGCCAGCTCAAGAGACCGCCTCAATAACTATGCCTACACCTTC. This sequence encodes CASSRDRLNNYAYTF.

The genes are TRBV6-1 and TRBJ1-3; D remains unclear. The CDR3 consists of 14 residues. CDR1 is MNHNS and CDR2 is SASEGT in the germline V gene. The V end lost 5 bases, the J end lost 2 bases, and 10 bases lay between the germline ends. The CDR3 reads CASSNSLTGNTIYF. DNA of the CDR3: TGTGCCAGCAGTAATAGCCTAACTGGAAACACCATATATTTT.